One sample yielded the 15 T cell receptor beta chains listed below, sequenced in a study of shared clonotypes between healthy human individuals. Clones were sequenced by immunoSEQ multiplex PCR, and TCRdb holds only the in-frame ones, with some missing. Among about 2.4 million clones listed, roughly 92% were seen once. Sequenced sample: naive CD4+ T cells sorted from blood. Regarding subset: CD45RA+ positively selected. These receptors all come from a man between 18 and 29 years old in good health.

CDR3 sequence: CASSSGQGSHLINEKLFF. In DNA, the CDR3 is TGTGCCAGCAGCTCCGGACAGGGTAGTCATCTTATTAATGAAAAACTGTTTTTT. The chain uses TRBV13 and TRBJ1-4; 8 nucleotides align to TRBD1. V lost 4 bases and J lost 4; bases outside the gene matches: 14. CDR3 length: 18 residues. From germline, CDR1 is PRHDT and CDR2 FYEKMQ (reference sequence). Supplemented by reference TRBV13 and TRBJ1-4, the full variable domain reads AAGVIQSPRHLIKEKRETATLKCYPIPRHDTVYWYQQGPGQDPQFLISFYEKMQSDKGSIPDRFSAQQFSDYHSELNMSSLELGDSALYFCASSSGQGSHLINEKLFFGSGTQLSVL.

The J gene is TRBJ1-1, the V gene TRBV6-5, with a possible D match to TRBD1 (6 bases). Germline V CDR1 and CDR2: MNHEY, SVGAGI. V was trimmed by 6 bases and J by 5 bases, leaving 16 bases between them. The CDR3 has 14 amino acids. CDR3 sequence (DNA): TGTGCCAGCAGCTTTTTTAGGGGGGGAACTGAAGCTTTCTTT. Its translation is CASSFFRGGTEAFF.

The chain recombines TRBV27 with TRBJ2-7; a weak D match, TRBD1 (5 bases). Deletions cut 1 base from V and 3 bases from J, with 7 bases between. There are 13 residues in the CDR3. In germline, CDR1 is MNHEY, CDR2 SMNVEV (reference sequence). The CDR3 sequence: CASSLYQGYEQYF. The CDR3 nucleotides are TGTGCCAGCAGTTTATATCAGGGCTACGAGCAGTACTTC.

The chain links TRBV30 to TRBJ1-1, with D possibly TRBD1 on 5 matching bases. This CDR3 has 12 residues. CDR1 GTSNPN and CDR2 SVGIG come from the germline V gene (reference sequence). The V end lost 5 bases, the J end lost 6 bases, and 13 bases lay between the germline ends. Here the CDR3 DNA reads TGTGCCTGGGGCGGGGGAGTCCCTGAAGCTTTCTTT. Protein sequence: CAWGGGVPEAFF.

The rearrangement uses TRBV30 and TRBJ2-7; no clear D gene. Looked up from germline, CDR1 is GTSNPN and CDR2 is SVGIG (reference sequence). V was pared by 2 bases and J by 4 bases, with 9 bases between. The CDR3 has 12 residues. CDR3 nucleotide sequence: TGTGCCTGGAGTCCGTTTCATTACGAGCAGTACTTC. Translating it yields CAWSPFHYEQYF.

This chain connects TRBV6-4 to TRBJ2-5; no firm D call. This CDR3 contains 13 residues. Deletions cut 2 bases from V and 1 base from J, with 5 bases between. The germline CDR1 and CDR2 sequences are MRHNA and SNTAGT. The CDR3 DNA follows: TGTGCCAGCAGTGACGAGTCCCAAGAGACCCAGTACTTC. Its protein is CASSDESQETQYF.

This chain connects TRBV6-4 to TRBJ1-6; possibly TRBD1 for D (5 bases). The length of the CDR3 is 16 residues. Trimming cost V 0 bases and J 4 bases, with 10 bases left between them. Per the germline V gene, CDR1 is MRHNA and CDR2 is SNTAGT. The CDR3: CASSDSQGSYNSPLHF. As DNA, the CDR3 is TGTGCCAGCAGTGACTCCCAGGGTTCGTATAATTCACCCCTCCACTTT.

The V and J genes are TRBV28 and TRBJ2-5, with D tentatively TRBD1 (5 bases). The J call may be in error: the DNA end matches TRBJ2-7 better. Germline V lookup: CDR1 MDHEN, CDR2 SYDVKM. The CDR3 has 16 amino acids. The CDR3 nucleotides read TGTGCCAGCAGTTTAAGCAGGGTAAAGAGCTCCTACGAGCAGTACTTC. Translating it yields CASSLSRVKSSYEQYF.

On this clone itself: One junction end does not reproduce the germline sequence, and a read error may be involved. The CDR3 DNA reads as TGTGCCAGCAGTCTCCACGTAGCCGACGGCGTATCTTTC. Amino acid sequence: CASSLHVADGVSF. This chain connects TRBV28 to TRBJ2-7; D remains unclear. The CDR3 extends over 13 amino acids. From germline, CDR1 is MDHEN and CDR2 SYDVKM.

This rearrangement joins TRBV11-2 to TRBJ1-1; D gene ambiguous. Trimming took 5 bases from V and 1 from J, leaving 8 bases between them. CDR3 length: 13 residues. Germline CDR1 and CDR2: SGHAT and FQNNGV. The CDR3 nucleotides are TGTGCCAGCAGCGCGGGGAGGAACACTGAAGCTTTCTTT. It specifies CASSAGRNTEAFF.

As to this clone: Other DNA variants within this sample encode the same CDR3. The chain combines TRBV6-6 with TRBJ1-5; perhaps TRBD1 as D (5 bases). Germline assignment: CDR1 MNHNY and CDR2 SVGAGI (reference sequence). Trimming took off 2 bases at V and 2 bases at J, with 10 bases between the two ends. The CDR3 runs 15 residues. CDR3 DNA sequence: TGTGCCAGCAGTTACGGGGGGGAGGGCAATCAGCCCCAGCATTTT. It translates to CASSYGGEGNQPQHF.

Turning to this clone: The same CDR3 arises from other DNA sequences in this sample as well. The chain recombines TRBV6-6 with TRBJ2-5, with D possibly being TRBD2 (6 bases). CDR1 is MNHNY and CDR2 is SVGAGI in the germline V gene (reference sequence). The CDR3 is 14 amino acids. The V gene lost 0 bases and the J gene lost 5 bases, with 10 bases spanning the gap. The CDR3 DNA reads TGTGCCAGCAGTTACTCGGGTGGAGGGGAGACCCAGTACTTC. Its protein product is CASSYSGGGETQYF.

This chain joins TRBV7-2 and TRBJ2-5, with 11 bases fitting TRBD2. J lost 5 bases, V lost 5 bases, and 13 bases had no gene match. Germline CDR1 SGHTA, CDR2 FQGNSA. The CDR3 is made up of 17 amino acids. The CDR3 DNA reads TGTGCCAGCAGCGCTTCTAGCGGGAGGTCCCCGGGGGAGACCCAGTACTTC. This encodes CASSASSGRSPGETQYF.

The chain couples TRBV5-1 to TRBJ1-6; 8 bases map to TRBD1. V shed 3 bases and J 6 bases; nucleotides not matched to a gene: 5. The CDR3 spans 15 residues. CDR1 is SGHRS, CDR2 YFSETQ, per germline. Written as DNA, the CDR3 is TGCGCCAGCAGCTCTGAGGGACAGGTTAATTCACCCCTCCACTTT. Translated: CASSSEGQVNSPLHF.

The count of this clone is one. The V and J genes are TRBV28 and TRBJ1-2; D is uncertain. The ends were cut back, 4 bases at V and 2 bases at J, with 11 bases in the middle. This CDR3 contains 14 residues. Per germline, CDR1 MDHEN and CDR2 SYDVKM. The CDR3 coding sequence is TGTGCCAGCAGTTACGAGACGGGGAACTATGGCTACACCTTC. It is translated as CASSYETGNYGYTF.